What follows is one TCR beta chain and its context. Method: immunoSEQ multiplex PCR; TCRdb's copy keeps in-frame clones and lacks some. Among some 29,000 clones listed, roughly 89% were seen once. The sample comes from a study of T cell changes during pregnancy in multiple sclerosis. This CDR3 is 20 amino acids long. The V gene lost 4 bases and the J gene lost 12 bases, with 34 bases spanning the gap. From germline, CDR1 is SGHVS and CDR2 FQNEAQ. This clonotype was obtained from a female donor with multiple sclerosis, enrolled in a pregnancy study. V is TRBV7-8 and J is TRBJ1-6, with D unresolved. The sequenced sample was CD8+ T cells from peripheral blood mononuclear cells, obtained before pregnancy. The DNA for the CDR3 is TGTGCCAGCAGCTCCAGGCGAACCTCTAATTACGACTATAGGGCCCGACCCCTCCACTTT. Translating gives CASSSRRTSNYDYRARPLHF.